This passage covers 20 T cell receptor beta chains from one sample sequenced in a study of blood T cells in healthy people across ages. Next came a second PCR, run for about 6 to 12 cycles, which used a sample-barcoded 5' primer along with a J-beta primer mix. Each CDR3 protein gets one entry after TCRdb re-called the 5' RACE reads with MiXCR. The table records approximately 760,000 distinct CDR3 sequences, around 25% of them present only once. This same sample was also part of a study on T cells of mothers and their children.

The specimen was blood. The origin of the receptors is a boy younger than 18 in good health.

V usage is TRBV7-9 and J usage is TRBJ2-1; 7 bases are a match to TRBD1. With 3 bases clipped from V and 2 bases from J, the junction kept 10 bases outside the gene matches. This CDR3 spans 17 amino acids. Germline V lookup: CDR1 SEHNR, CDR2 FQNEAQ (reference sequence). The CDR3 DNA sequence: TGTGCCAGCAGCTTCACCCGACAGGGAAAAACCTACAATGAGCAGTTCTTC. Translated, it gives CASSFTRQGKTYNEQFF.

This chain connects TRBV29-1 to TRBJ2-1; TRBD2 might be the D (7 bases). V shed 7 bases and J shed 8 bases, with 24 bases lying between them. CDR1 is SQVTM, CDR2 ANQGSEA, per germline. CDR3 size: 15 residues. CDR3 amino acids: CSATGTLLARDEQFF. CDR3 DNA sequence: TGCAGCGCCACAGGGACTCTACTAGCGCGGGATGAGCAGTTCTTC.

This chain connects TRBV28 to TRBJ1-3, with D maybe TRBD1 (5 bases). The germline V gene has CDR1 MDHEN and CDR2 SYDVKM. This CDR3 comprises 16 residues. V was clipped by 6 bases and J by 2 bases, with 17 bases between them. The CDR3, as DNA: TGTGCCAGCAGCTCCGAAAGGGGCGTCACTGGAAACACCATATATTTT. This encodes CASSSERGVTGNTIYF.

The chain joins TRBV29-1 to TRBJ1-2; D is unclear. This CDR3 is built from 12 residues. The germline CDR1 and CDR2 sequences are SQVTM and ANQGSEA. Trimming removed 1 base from V and 8 bases from J, with 11 bases in between. CDR3 sequence reads: CSVEGDLWGYTF. In DNA form, the CDR3 reads TGCAGCGTTGAAGGGGATCTTTGGGGCTACACCTTC. The entire variable domain, with the rest obtained from reference TRBV29-1 and TRBJ1-2, is as follows: SAVISQKPSRDICQRGTSLTIQCQVDSQVTMMFWYRQQPGQSLTLIATANQGSEATYESGFVIDKFPISRPNLTFSTLTVSNMSPEDSSIYLCSVEGDLWGYTFGSGTRLTVV.

This clonotype was recorded a few times. In nucleotides, the CDR3 is TGCAGCGTTGTCGGGACAGGGGTAGAGACTGAGACCCAGTACTTC. This translates into CSVVGTGVETETQYF. The chain carries TRBV29-1 and TRBJ2-5; 10 positions match TRBD1. The V gene end was trimmed by 4 bases and the J gene end by 5 bases; junction bases not matched to a gene: 10. This CDR3 region has 15 residues. The germline V gene has CDR1 SQVTM and CDR2 ANQGSEA. The full variable domain, its missing parts supplied by reference TRBV29-1 and TRBJ2-5, is SAVISQKPSRDICQRGTSLTIQCQVDSQVTMMFWYRQQPGQSLTLIATANQGSEATYESGFVIDKFPISRPNLTFSTLTVSNMSPEDSSIYLCSVVGTGVETETQYFGPGTRLLVL.

The table lists this clonotype with a few counts. CDR3 region: CASSRTSGRGYEQYF. CDR3 DNA: TGTGCCAGCAGCCGAACTAGCGGGAGAGGGTACGAGCAGTACTTC. This chain joins TRBV27 and TRBJ2-7, with TRBD2 matching 11 bases. V was pared by 6 bases and J by 4 bases, with 8 bases of the junction left unmatched. In germline, CDR1 is MNHEY, CDR2 SMNVEV (reference sequence). The CDR3 covers 15 residues.

The chain joins TRBV28 to TRBJ2-6; D perhaps matches TRBD1 (5 bases). Trimming took off 5 bases at V and 4 bases at J, with 12 bases between the two ends. The length of the CDR3 is 15 residues. Germline V gene data show CDR1 as MDHEN and CDR2 as SYDVKM. CDR3 sequence reads: CASSDAGLGANVLTF. CDR3 bases: TGTGCCAGCAGTGACGCAGGGTTAGGGGCCAACGTCCTGACTTTC.

The genes are TRBV10-2 and TRBJ2-4; 11 bases are shared with TRBD2. Per germline, CDR1 WSHSY and CDR2 SAAADI. Trimming removed 1 base from V and 6 bases from J; junction bases left unmatched: 8. The CDR3 is 17 residues long. This chain's CDR3 is CASSEWGGTSGGNIQYF. CDR3 bases: TGCGCCAGCAGTGAGTGGGGTGGGACTAGCGGAGGAAACATTCAGTACTTC.

The J gene is TRBJ1-1, the V gene TRBV28; D might be TRBD1 (5 bases). CDR1 is MDHEN and CDR2 is SYDVKM in the germline V gene. Deletions cut 8 bases from V and 3 bases from J, with 13 bases between. The CDR3 totals 13 residues. The CDR3, as DNA: TGTGCCAGCGCCGGGACCCAGTACACTGAAGCTTTCTTT. Translated, it gives CASAGTQYTEAFF.

In the case of this clonotype: An end of the junction does not agree with germline; a read error may underlie this. The DNA for the CDR3 is TGCGCCAGCAGCTTGGGTGGGGGGGACGCCTACGGGCAGTACTTC. As protein: CASSLGGGDAYGQYF. The V call is TRBV5-1, the J call TRBJ2-7; 7 nucleotides match TRBD2. CDR1 is SGHRS, CDR2 YFSETQ, per germline. The CDR3 is 15 residues long.

This clonotype came up a few times. This chain links TRBV4-1 with TRBJ2-7; 16 bases agree with TRBD2. The V gene end was trimmed by 3 bases and the J gene end by 4 bases; junction bases not matched to a gene: 3. Per the germline V gene, CDR1 is MGHRA and CDR2 is YSYEKL. This CDR3 contains 16 residues. The CDR3 here is CASSQGTSGRVYEQYF. Here the CDR3 DNA reads TGCGCCAGCAGCCAGGGGACTAGCGGGAGGGTGTACGAGCAGTACTTC.

Only a few counts were recorded for this clonotype. CDR3 nucleotides: TGTGCCAGCTCACGGTGGGATTCTAGAGAGACCCAGTACTTC. Translating it yields CASSRWDSRETQYF. The genes are TRBV18 and TRBJ2-5; D unclear. CDR1 and CDR2 from the germline V gene are KGHSH and LQKENI. The CDR3 contains 14 residues. The ends were cut back, 4 bases at V and 4 bases at J, with 13 bases in the middle.

In this sample, this clonotype turned up a few times. The V and J genes are TRBV5-5 and TRBJ2-1; D gene unclear. Germline assignment: CDR1 SGHKS and CDR2 YYEKEE (reference sequence). The CDR3 has 15 residues. V lost 1 base and J lost 0, with 8 bases in between. CDR3 in DNA: TGTGCCAGCAGCTTGACGCGGCTCTCCTACAATGAGCAGTTCTTC. It encodes CASSLTRLSYNEQFF.

This clonotype was observed a few times. V and J are TRBV9 and TRBJ2-3; 7 positions match TRBD1. Losses at the gene ends were 0 bases for V and 6 bases for J; bases not matched to a gene: 10. The CDR3 covers 16 residues. The germline V gene has CDR1 SGDLS and CDR2 YYNGEE. The CDR3 protein is CASSVGVRDSGDTQYF. Written as DNA, the CDR3 is TGTGCCAGCAGCGTAGGGGTAAGGGACAGTGGGGATACGCAGTATTTT.

The chain couples TRBV21-1 to TRBJ1-2; the table's TRBD1 call for D was not verified on the DNA. TRBV21-1 counts as a pseudogene. The CDR3 is 13 residues long. In nucleotides, the CDR3 is TGTGCCAAGGGTACGGGACAGGGGGACGGCTACACCTTC. This gives the protein CAKGTGQGDGYTF.

In this sample, this clonotype turned up once. The rearrangement uses TRBV29-1 and TRBJ2-7; TRBD2 matches at 14 bases. The germline CDR1 and CDR2 sequences are SQVTM and ANQGSEA. The trim removed 6 bases at V and 5 bases at J, leaving 9 bases unmatched. The CDR3 loop spans 15 amino acids. CDR3 sequence (DNA): TGCAGCGTCGCCGCCGGGACTAGCGGGAGCGACGAGCAGTACTTC. This encodes CSVAAGTSGSDEQYF.

The chain couples TRBV5-6 to TRBJ2-2, with 9 positions matching TRBD1. Trimming removed 6 bases from V and 7 bases from J; junction bases left unmatched: 16. The CDR3 extends over 17 amino acids. The germline CDR1 and CDR2 sequences are SGHDT and YYEEEE. The CDR3 spells CASIYSPGTGRVGELFF. The CDR3 coding sequence is TGTGCCAGCATCTATTCACCCGGGACAGGGCGGGTCGGGGAGCTGTTTTTT.

V gene TRBV29-1 combines with J gene TRBJ2-5; TRBD1 is a possible D gene (5 bases). TRBJ2-7 matches the DNA end more closely, so the J call is doubtful. CDR1 and CDR2 from the germline V gene are SQVTM and ANQGSEA. This CDR3 contains 14 residues. This CDR3 is CSVVVVGEPNEQYF. CDR3 DNA: TGCAGCGTTGTCGTGGTAGGGGAACCAAACGAGCAGTACTTC.

The chain combines TRBV7-9 with TRBJ1-5; 10 bases align to TRBD1. The J segment lost 5 bases and the V segment lost 5 bases, leaving 6 bases of the junction unmatched. Germline CDR1 and CDR2: SEHNR and FQNEAQ (reference sequence). The CDR3 extends over 15 amino acids. The CDR3 nucleotides read TGTGCCAGCAGCGATGGACAGGGGGATCATCAGCCCCAGCATTTT. Protein product: CASSDGQGDHQPQHF.

This clonotype turned up a few times. DNA for the CDR3: TGTGCCAGCAGCCCCGCTGGGGGCGAGGACATTCAGTACTTC. Its protein product is CASSPAGGEDIQYF. The chain uses TRBV7-9 and TRBJ2-4; weak D call: TRBD1 (6 bases). The CDR3 runs 14 residues. Per the germline V gene, CDR1 is SEHNR and CDR2 is FQNEAQ (reference sequence). Trimming removed 5 bases from V and 8 bases from J, with 16 bases in between.